This TCR beta chain emerged from a study of a mutant IDH1 vaccine in newly diagnosed glioma. As for the study in general: First vaccine doses came 4-6 weeks after radiotherapy alone, or with temozolomide cycles. Earlier therapy was either radiotherapy, temozolomide, or both, and most got both. The treated group averaged 40.4 years old and was roughly 62% male, roughly 40% female.

Study observations and caveats: Pseudoprogression looked unconnected to shifts in top peripheral T cell clonotypes.

About this clone itself: The antigen is not known.

Indicated time point: week 11, during vaccination. The content of each vaccine dose was 300 ug of mutant IDH1 20-mer peptide, and topical imiquimod accompanied it. This table comes from immunoSEQ multiplex PCR, and its TCRdb copy is limited to in-frame clones, with some not included. Of about 60,000 clones in the sample, around 80% were seen once. Germline V gene lookup returns CDR1 PRHDT and CDR2 FYEKMQ (reference sequence). V was cut by 5 bases and J by 3 bases, with 11 bases left in between. The CDR3 has 13 residues. The sequenced sample was PBMCs, obtained from a glioma patient whose treatment included an IDH1 peptide vaccine. V usage is TRBV13 and J usage is TRBJ2-7; D is possibly TRBD1 or TRBD2 (5 bases each). The TCR comes from a man under 40 with glioma. The CDR3 region has the DNA TGTGCCAGCAGCCCGGGACGGGGCTACGAGCAGTACTTC. Translation: CASSPGRGYEQYF.